A selection of T cell receptor beta chains follows, all from one sample in a study of T cell responses to AZD1222 COVID-19 vaccine. TCRdb's copy holds only in-frame clones and misses some; the assay was immunoSEQ multiplex PCR. The sample lists about 39,000 clones, approximately 85% occurring once. The material sequenced was peripheral blood, taken 28 days after the second dose of the MenACWY control vaccine. The receptor set was obtained from an adult who received the MenACWY meningococcal vaccine as a control. CDR3s include the opening cysteine and the closing phenylalanine or tryptophan. A D gene is named only where the DNA matches it firmly. Rows give clone size only sometimes, using once, few, many, or a class for an expanded clone.

>NA|TRBV19|NA|TRBJ2-3
CASSMNILPRDTQYF
TGTGCCAGTAGTATGAACATCCTACCGCGAGATACGCAGTATTTT
>NA|TRBV12-3/TRBV12-4|NA|TRBJ2-6
CASSLGRVLTF
TGTGCCAGCAGTTTAGGGAGGGTCCTGACTTTC
>NA|TRBV4-1|NA|TRBJ2-3
CASKYFDGTTDTQYF
TGCGCCAGCAAATACTTTGACGGAACCACAGATACGCAGTATTTT
>NA|TRBV28|TRBD1|TRBJ2-1
CASSLDRGAYNEQFF
TGTGCCAGCAGTCTCGACAGGGGGGCATACAATGAGCAGTTCTTC
>once|TRBV11-2|TRBD1|TRBJ2-2
CASSLAVRPGGYPGELFF
TGTGCCAGCAGCTTAGCGGTTCGGCCAGGGGGCTACCCCGGGGAGCTGTTTTTT
>few|TRBV10-3|NA|TRBJ2-1
CAISQGNEQFF
TGTGCCATCAGTCAGGGCAATGAGCAGTTCTTC
>NA|TRBV24-1|NA|TRBJ2-3
CATSDSVMDTQYF
TGTGCCACCAGTGATTCGGTAATGGATACGCAGTATTTT
>NA|TRBV4-2|NA|TRBJ2-5
CASSQGGGIGETQYF
TGTGCCAGCAGCCAAGGAGGCGGGATTGGCGAGACCCAGTACTTC
>NA|TRBV27|TRBD2|TRBJ2-2
CASSAPGGLAGFTGELFF
TGTGCCAGCAGTGCTCCTGGGGGACTAGCGGGGTTCACCGGGGAGCTGTTTTTT
>NA|TRBV6-1|TRBD1|TRBJ1-2
CASSEDPVGQLVYGYTF
TGTGCCAGCAGTGAAGACCCTGTGGGACAGCTAGTTTATGGCTACACCTTC
>NA|TRBV28|TRBD1|TRBJ1-6
CASSLFLGQGGSPLHF
TGTGCCAGCAGTTTATTCCTTGGTCAGGGGGGTTCACCCCTCCACTTT
>NA|TRBV2|TRBD2|TRBJ2-7
CASSRTSVAYEQYF
TGTGCCAGCAGTAGGACTAGCGTTGCCTACGAGCAGTACTTC
>NA|TRBV27|TRBD2|TRBJ2-5
CASSKAGVGETQYF
TGTGCCAGCAGTAAAGCGGGAGTTGGAGAGACCCAGTACTTC
>once|TRBV24-1|TRBD2|TRBJ2-1
CATSDRGKASGRPYNEQFF
TGTGCCACCAGTGATCGGGGGAAGGCTAGCGGGAGGCCCTACAATGAGCAGTTCTTC
>NA|TRBV5-4|TRBD1|TRBJ1-4
CASSLAGQANEKLFF
TGTGCCAGCAGCTTGGCCGGACAGGCTAATGAAAAACTGTTTTTT
>NA|TRBV3-1/TRBV3-2|NA|TRBJ2-2
CASSHQASGELFF
TGTGCCAGCAGCCACCAGGCCTCCGGGGAGCTGTTTTTT
>NA|TRBV12-3/TRBV12-4|NA|TRBJ1-1
CASSLVGKDEAFF
TGTGCCAGCAGTCTTGTCGGGAAGGATGAAGCTTTCTTT
>NA|TRBV28|TRBD1|TRBJ1-5
CASSLPGQPGVQPQHF
TGTGCCAGCAGCCTTCCGGGACAGCCCGGGGTTCAGCCCCAGCATTTT
>NA|TRBV25-1|TRBD1|TRBJ2-7
CASSEAGTGEFEQYF
TGTGCCAGCAGTGAGGCGGGGACAGGGGAATTCGAGCAGTACTTC
>NA|TRBV5-1|TRBD2|TRBJ2-3
CASSTPTSGMADTQYF
TGCGCCAGCAGCACACCGACTAGCGGGATGGCAGATACGCAGTATTTT
>NA|TRBV29-1|TRBD2|TRBJ2-1
CSVETSGLDEQFF
TGCAGCGTTGAAACTAGCGGTTTGGATGAGCAGTTCTTC
>NA|TRBV19|NA|TRBJ1-1
CASSIGFLGTEAFF
TGTGCCAGTAGTATTGGGTTTTTGGGAACTGAAGCTTTCTTT
>NA|TRBV5-1|TRBD2|TRBJ2-5
CASRRTSGDQETQYF
TGCGCCAGCAGACGGACTAGCGGGGACCAAGAGACCCAGTACTTC
>NA|TRBV5-6|NA|TRBJ2-7
CASIRQGSSYEQYF
TGTGCCAGCATTAGGCAGGGGAGCTCCTACGAGCAGTACTTC
>NA|TRBV2|TRBD2|TRBJ2-1
CASSELAGGEQFF
TGTGCCAGCAGTGAGCTAGCGGGAGGAGAGCAGTTCTTC
>once|TRBV5-8|NA|TRBJ2-3
CASSARRTATTDTQYF
TGTGCCAGCAGCGCCCGTCGGACAGCCACCACAGATACGCAGTATTTT
>NA|TRBV7-2|TRBD1|TRBJ1-1
CASSGDRVGTEAFF
TGTGCCAGCAGCGGAGACAGGGTCGGCACTGAAGCTTTCTTT
>NA|TRBV7-9|TRBD1|TRBJ1-2
CASSFQGARGYTF
TGTGCCAGCAGCTTTCAGGGGGCAAGAGGCTACACCTTC
>NA|TRBV6-5|NA|TRBJ2-1
CASSPDFDVYNEQFF
TGTGCCAGCAGTCCCGACTTCGACGTCTACAATGAGCAGTTCTTC
>NA|TRBV10-1|NA|TRBJ1-2
CASSELPGYGYTF
TGCGCCAGCAGTGAACTCCCAGGCTATGGCTACACCTTC
>NA|TRBV12-5|TRBD2|TRBJ2-1
CASGRTSGAYNEQFF
TGTGCTAGTGGTCGGACTAGCGGAGCCTACAATGAGCAGTTCTTC
>NA|TRBV9|TRBD2|TRBJ2-1
CASSVVAGDPRNEQFF
TGTGCCAGCAGCGTAGTAGCGGGAGACCCTCGGAATGAGCAGTTCTTC
>NA|TRBV10-3|TRBD2|TRBJ2-7
CAISEASGPIREQYF
TGTGCCATCAGTGAAGCTAGCGGGCCAATTAGGGAGCAGTACTTC
>NA|TRBV19|NA|TRBJ1-2
CASRGPGSNYGYTF
TGTGCCAGTAGAGGTCCGGGATCCAACTATGGCTACACCTTC
>NA|TRBV9|NA|TRBJ2-1
CASSVVNVDNEQFF
TGTGCCAGCAGCGTAGTCAACGTCGACAATGAGCAGTTCTTC
>NA|TRBV5-1|TRBD1|TRBJ2-7
CASSSTGGSSYEQYF
TGCGCCAGCAGCTCGACAGGGGGGAGCTCCTACGAGCAGTACTTC
>NA|TRBV27|TRBD2|TRBJ2-5
CASSFLAGGETQYF
TGTGCCAGCAGTTTTCTAGCGGGAGGAGAGACCCAGTACTTC
>NA|TRBV6-5|TRBD2|TRBJ2-7
CASSYSSSGRYEQYF
TGTGCCAGCAGTTACTCGTCTAGCGGGAGGTACGAGCAGTACTTC
>NA|TRBV6-5|TRBD2|TRBJ2-7
CASSPLGSGTYEQYF
TGTGCCAGCAGTCCCCTGGGTAGCGGGACCTACGAGCAGTACTTC
>once|TRBV15|NA|TRBJ2-5
CATSRDPKETQYF
TGTGCCACCAGCCGAGACCCGAAAGAGACCCAGTACTTC
>NA|TRBV28|NA|TRBJ1-5
CASSTYQPQHF
TGTGCCAGCAGTACCTATCAGCCCCAGCATTTT
>NA|TRBV25-1|NA|TRBJ1-5
CASSAIEGAQHF
TGTGCCAGCAGCGCCATAGAGGGAGCCCAGCATTTT
>NA|TRBV3-1/TRBV3-2|TRBD2|TRBJ2-1
CASSQMLAGEEQFF
TGTGCCAGCAGCCAAATGCTAGCGGGAGAGGAGCAGTTCTTC
>NA|TRBV19|NA|TRBJ2-3
CASSIISRPDTQYF
TGTGCCAGTAGTATAATATCTAGACCAGATACGCAGTATTTT